The present T cell receptor beta chain was sequenced within a study of T cell responses to AZD1222 COVID-19 vaccine. General study points: Donors, mostly white British, included more females; clonal diversity was possibly underestimated. Elevations in Spike-specific TCR breadth and depth followed administration of two AZD1222 doses.

The CDR3 has 17 residues. From germline, CDR1 is SGHAT and CDR2 FQNNGV. Trimming left V 6 bases short and J 16 bases short, with 33 bases between. TCRdb's table, derived via immunoSEQ multiplex PCR, lists solely in-frame clones and lacks some. The sample lists hundreds of thousands of clones; 90% to 95% were seen once. With regard to this clone: The target antigen is unknown.

Second-dose groups at about 4 or about 12 weeks were pooled. This chain links TRBV11-2 with TRBJ2-2; D possibly uses TRBD1 or TRBD2 (5 bases each). This clonotype was obtained from an adult who received the AZD1222 COVID-19 vaccine. The sample here was peripheral blood, taken 28 days after the second AZD1222 dose. CDR3 loop: CASSPWGSRTAMERRFF. For the CDR3, the DNA is TGTGCCAGCAGTCCCTGGGGGTCTCGGACTGCCATGGAAAGGCGGTTTTTT.